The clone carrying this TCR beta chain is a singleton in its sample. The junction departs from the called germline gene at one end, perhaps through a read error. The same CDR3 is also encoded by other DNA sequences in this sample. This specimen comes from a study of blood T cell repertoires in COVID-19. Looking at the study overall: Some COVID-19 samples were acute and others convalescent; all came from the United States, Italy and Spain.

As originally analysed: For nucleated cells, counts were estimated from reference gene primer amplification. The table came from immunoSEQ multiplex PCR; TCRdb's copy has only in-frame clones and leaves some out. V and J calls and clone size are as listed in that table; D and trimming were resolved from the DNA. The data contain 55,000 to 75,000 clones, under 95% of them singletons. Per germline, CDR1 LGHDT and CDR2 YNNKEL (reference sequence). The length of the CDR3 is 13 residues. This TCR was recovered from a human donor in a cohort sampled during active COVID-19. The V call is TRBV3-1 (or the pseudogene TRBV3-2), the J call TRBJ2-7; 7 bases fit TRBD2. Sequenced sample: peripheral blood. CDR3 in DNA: TGTGCCAGCAGCCAATTGGGCGGGGGTATTATCTTCTTT. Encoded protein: CASSQLGGGIIFF.